This T cell receptor beta chain was identified in a study of identifying expanded T cells in peripheral blood. General study points: Variance in clone template counts between approximately two-week samples significantly increased with total template count across all healthy donors. Around 1.2 clones differed between technical replicates, versus around 15 and 19 over time.

V dropped 4 bases and J dropped 0 bases, with 4 bases sitting between them. The germline V gene encodes CDR1 SSHAT and CDR2 FNYEAQ (reference sequence). This CDR3 is 13 amino acids long. Collection occurred without any documented infections or immune events in donors. As for this clone: The antigen is not known.

Sequencing was performed with immunoSEQ multiplex PCR; in TCRdb, only in-frame clones are kept and a portion is missing. The sample lists some 65,000 clones; roughly four fifths were seen once. Source material: blood. The sequence was obtained from a person between 18 and 69 years old in good health. This chain joins TRBV7-7 and TRBJ1-3, with D uncertain. This CDR3 reads CASSSSSGNTIYF. The CDR3 nucleotides are TGTGCCAGCAGCTCGTCCTCTGGAAACACCATATATTTT.